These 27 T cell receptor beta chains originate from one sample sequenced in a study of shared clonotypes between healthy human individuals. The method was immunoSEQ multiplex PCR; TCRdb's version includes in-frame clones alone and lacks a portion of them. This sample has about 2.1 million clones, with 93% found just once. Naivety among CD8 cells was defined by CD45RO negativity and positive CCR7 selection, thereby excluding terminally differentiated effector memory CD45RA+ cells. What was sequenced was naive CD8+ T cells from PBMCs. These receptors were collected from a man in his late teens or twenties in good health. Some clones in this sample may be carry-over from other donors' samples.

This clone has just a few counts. The CDR3 loop reads CATSAEARRNEKLFF. The CDR3 DNA follows: TGTGCCACCAGCGCTGAGGCACGGAGAAATGAAAAACTGTTTTTT. The chain couples TRBV15 to TRBJ1-4; the D is unclear. Deletions cut 5 bases from V and 5 bases from J, with 15 bases between. There are 15 residues in the CDR3. The V gene's germline CDR1 is LNHNV and CDR2 YYDKDF (reference sequence).

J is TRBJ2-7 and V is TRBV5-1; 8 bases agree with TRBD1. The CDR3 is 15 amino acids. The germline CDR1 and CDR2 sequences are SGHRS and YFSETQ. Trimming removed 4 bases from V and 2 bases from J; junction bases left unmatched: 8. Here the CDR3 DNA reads TGCGCCAGCAGCCCGGATATGACAGGGGCCTACGAGCAGTACTTC. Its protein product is CASSPDMTGAYEQYF.

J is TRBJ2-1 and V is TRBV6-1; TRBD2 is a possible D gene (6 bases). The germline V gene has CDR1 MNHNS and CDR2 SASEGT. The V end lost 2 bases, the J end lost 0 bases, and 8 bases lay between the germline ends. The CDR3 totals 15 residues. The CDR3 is CASSELGSSYNEQFF. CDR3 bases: TGTGCCAGCAGTGAACTCGGGAGCTCCTACAATGAGCAGTTCTTC.

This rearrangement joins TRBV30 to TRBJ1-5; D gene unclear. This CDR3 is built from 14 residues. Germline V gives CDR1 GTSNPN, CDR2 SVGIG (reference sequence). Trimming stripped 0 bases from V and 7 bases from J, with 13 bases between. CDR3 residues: CAWSVFTAWQPQHF. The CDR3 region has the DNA TGTGCCTGGAGTGTATTCACGGCGTGGCAGCCCCAGCATTTT.

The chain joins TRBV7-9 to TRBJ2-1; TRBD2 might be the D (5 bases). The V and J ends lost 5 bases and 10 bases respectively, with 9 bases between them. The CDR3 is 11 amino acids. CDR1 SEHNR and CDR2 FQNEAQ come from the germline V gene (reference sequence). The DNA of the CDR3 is TGTGCCAGCAGCGCCGGGGTCGAGCAGTTCTTC. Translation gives CASSAGVEQFF.

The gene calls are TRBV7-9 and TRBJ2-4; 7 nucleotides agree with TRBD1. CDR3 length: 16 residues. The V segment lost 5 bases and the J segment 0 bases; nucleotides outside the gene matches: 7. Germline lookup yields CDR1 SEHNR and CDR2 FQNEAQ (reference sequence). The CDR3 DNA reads TGTGCCAGCAGCGCTACAGGGGCCCTAGCCAAAAACATTCAGTACTTC. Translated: CASSATGALAKNIQYF.

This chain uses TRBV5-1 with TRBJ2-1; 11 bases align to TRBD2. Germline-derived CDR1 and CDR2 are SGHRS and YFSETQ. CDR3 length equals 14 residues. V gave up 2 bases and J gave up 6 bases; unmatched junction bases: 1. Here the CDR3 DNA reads TGCGCCAGCAGCTTTAGCGGGAGGGGCAATGAGCAGTTCTTC. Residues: CASSFSGRGNEQFF.

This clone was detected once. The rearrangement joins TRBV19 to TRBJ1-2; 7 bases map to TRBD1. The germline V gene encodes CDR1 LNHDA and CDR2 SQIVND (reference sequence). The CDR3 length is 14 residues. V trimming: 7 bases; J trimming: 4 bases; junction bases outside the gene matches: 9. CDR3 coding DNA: TGTGCCAGTACCCTAAGGGGGCAGCTCTATGGCTACACCTTC. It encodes CASTLRGQLYGYTF.

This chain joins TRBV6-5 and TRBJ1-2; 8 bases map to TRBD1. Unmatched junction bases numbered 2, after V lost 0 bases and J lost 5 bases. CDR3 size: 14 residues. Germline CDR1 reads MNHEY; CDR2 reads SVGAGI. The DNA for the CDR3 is TGTGCCAGCAGTTACTCGACAGGGGAGTATGGCTACACCTTC. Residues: CASSYSTGEYGYTF.

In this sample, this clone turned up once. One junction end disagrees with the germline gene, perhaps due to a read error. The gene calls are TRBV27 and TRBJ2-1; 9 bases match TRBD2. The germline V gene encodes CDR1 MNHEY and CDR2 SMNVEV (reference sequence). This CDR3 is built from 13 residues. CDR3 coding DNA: TGTGCCAGCAGTCCTTACCCTAGCGGGGTTGGGGTCTTC. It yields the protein CASSPYPSGVGVF.

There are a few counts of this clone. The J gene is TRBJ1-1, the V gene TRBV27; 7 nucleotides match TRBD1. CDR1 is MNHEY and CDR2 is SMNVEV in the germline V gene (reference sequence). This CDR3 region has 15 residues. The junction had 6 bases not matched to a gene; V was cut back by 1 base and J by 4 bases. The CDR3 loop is CASSLFQGEITEAFF. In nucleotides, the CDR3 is TGTGCCAGCAGTTTATTCCAGGGGGAGATCACTGAAGCTTTCTTT.

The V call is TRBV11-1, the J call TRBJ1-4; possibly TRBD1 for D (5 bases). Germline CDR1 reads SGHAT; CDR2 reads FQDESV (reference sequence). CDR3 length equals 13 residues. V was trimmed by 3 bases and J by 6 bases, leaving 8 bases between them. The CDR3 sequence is CASSFDSHEKLFF. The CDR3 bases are TGTGCCAGCAGCTTCGACAGTCATGAAAAACTGTTTTTT.

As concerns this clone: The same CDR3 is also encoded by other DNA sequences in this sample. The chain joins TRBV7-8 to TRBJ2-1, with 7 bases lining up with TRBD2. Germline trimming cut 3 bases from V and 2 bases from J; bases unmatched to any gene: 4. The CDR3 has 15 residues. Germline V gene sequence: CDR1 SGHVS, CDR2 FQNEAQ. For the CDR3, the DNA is TGTGCCAGCAGCTTGGGGGGGGGAACCTACAATGAGCAGTTCTTC. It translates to CASSLGGGTYNEQFF.

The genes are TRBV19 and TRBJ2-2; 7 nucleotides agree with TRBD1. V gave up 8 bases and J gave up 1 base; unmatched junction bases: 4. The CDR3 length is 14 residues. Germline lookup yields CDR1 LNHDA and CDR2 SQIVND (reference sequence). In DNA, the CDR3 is TGTGCCAGTCAAACAGGGGTGAACACCGGGGAGCTGTTTTTT. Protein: CASQTGVNTGELFF.

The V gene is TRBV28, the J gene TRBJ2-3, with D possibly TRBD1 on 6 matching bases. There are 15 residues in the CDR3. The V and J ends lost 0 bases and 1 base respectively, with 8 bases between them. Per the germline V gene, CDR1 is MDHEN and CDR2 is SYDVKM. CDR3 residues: CASSLWGTRTDTQYF. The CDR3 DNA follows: TGTGCCAGCAGTTTATGGGGGACACGCACAGATACGCAGTATTTT.

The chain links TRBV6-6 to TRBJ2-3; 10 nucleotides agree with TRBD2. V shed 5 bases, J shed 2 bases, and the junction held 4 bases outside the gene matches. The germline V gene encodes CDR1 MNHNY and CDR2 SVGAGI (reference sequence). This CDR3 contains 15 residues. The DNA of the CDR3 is TGTGCCAGCAGTGCCACTAGCGGGGTCACAGATACGCAGTATTTT. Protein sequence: CASSATSGVTDTQYF.

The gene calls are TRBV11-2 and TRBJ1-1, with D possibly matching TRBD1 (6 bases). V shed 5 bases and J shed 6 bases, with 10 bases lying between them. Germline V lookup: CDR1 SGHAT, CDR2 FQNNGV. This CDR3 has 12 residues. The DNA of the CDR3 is TGTGCCAGCAGCCACAGGGTATCTGAAGCTTTCTTT. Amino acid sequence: CASSHRVSEAFF.

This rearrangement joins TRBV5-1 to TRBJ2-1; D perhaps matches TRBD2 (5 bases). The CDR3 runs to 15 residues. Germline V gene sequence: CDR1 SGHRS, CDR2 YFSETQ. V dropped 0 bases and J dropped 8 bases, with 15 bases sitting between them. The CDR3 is CASSLAREIVYEQFF. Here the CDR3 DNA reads TGCGCCAGCAGCTTGGCTCGGGAAATAGTCTATGAGCAGTTCTTC.

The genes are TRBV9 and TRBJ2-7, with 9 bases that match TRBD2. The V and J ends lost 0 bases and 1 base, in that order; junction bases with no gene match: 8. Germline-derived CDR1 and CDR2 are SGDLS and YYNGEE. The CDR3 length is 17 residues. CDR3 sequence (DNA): TGTGCCAGCAGCGTAGAGGGTAGGACTAGCGCTTCCTACGAGCAGTACTTC. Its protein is CASSVEGRTSASYEQYF.

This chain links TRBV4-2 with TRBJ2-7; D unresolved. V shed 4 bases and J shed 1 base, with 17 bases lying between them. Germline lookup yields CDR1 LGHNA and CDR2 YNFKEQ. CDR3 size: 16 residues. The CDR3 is CASSPGARVGSYEQYF. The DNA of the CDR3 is TGTGCCAGCAGCCCCGGCGCAAGGGTCGGATCCTACGAGCAGTACTTC.

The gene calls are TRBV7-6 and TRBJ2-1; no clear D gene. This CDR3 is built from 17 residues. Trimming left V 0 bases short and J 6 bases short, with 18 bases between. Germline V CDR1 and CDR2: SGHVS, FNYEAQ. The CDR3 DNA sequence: TGTGCCAGCAGCTTAGCGGAGTCGGCCCATATAAGCAATGAGCAGTTCTTC. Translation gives CASSLAESAHISNEQFF. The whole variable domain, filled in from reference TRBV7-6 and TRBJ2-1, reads GAGVSQSPRYKVTKRGQDVALRCDPISGHVSLYWYRQALGQGPEFLTYFNYEAQQDKSGLPNDRFSAERPEGSISTLTIQRTEQRDSAMYRCASSLAESAHISNEQFFGPGTRLTVL.

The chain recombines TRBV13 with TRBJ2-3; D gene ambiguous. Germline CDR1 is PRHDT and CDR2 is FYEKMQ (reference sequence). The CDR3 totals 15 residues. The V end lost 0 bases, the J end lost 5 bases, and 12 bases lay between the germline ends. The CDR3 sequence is CASSLGPGRQDTQYF. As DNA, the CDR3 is TGTGCCAGCAGCTTAGGTCCAGGCCGTCAAGATACGCAGTATTTT.

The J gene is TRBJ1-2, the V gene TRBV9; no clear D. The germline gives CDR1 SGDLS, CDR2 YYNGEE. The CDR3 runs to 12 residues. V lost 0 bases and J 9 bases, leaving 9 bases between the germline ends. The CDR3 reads CASSVDGSRYTF. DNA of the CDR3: TGTGCCAGCAGCGTAGACGGGTCCCGCTACACCTTC.

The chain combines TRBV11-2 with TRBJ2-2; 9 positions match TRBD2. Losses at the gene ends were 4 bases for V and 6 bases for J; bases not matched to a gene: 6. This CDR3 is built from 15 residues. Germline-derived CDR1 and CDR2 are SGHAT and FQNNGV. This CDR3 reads CASSSRTSDSGELFF. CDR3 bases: TGTGCCAGCAGCTCCCGGACTAGCGATTCCGGGGAGCTGTTTTTT.

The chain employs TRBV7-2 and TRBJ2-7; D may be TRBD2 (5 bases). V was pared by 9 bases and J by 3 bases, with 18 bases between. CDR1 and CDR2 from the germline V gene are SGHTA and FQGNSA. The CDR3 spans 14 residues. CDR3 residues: CARAERDPNYEQYF. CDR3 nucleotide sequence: TGTGCCAGGGCGGAGAGGGATCCAAACTACGAGCAGTACTTC.

This CDR3 reads CASSSDRYEQYF. In DNA, the CDR3 is TGTGCCAGCAGCTCCGACCGCTACGAGCAGTACTTC. This sequence joins TRBV5-4 and TRBJ2-7; no clear D gene. CDR1 SGHNT and CDR2 YYREEE come from the germline V gene (reference sequence). CDR3 length: 12 amino acids. Trimming removed 3 bases from V and 3 bases from J, with 7 bases in between.

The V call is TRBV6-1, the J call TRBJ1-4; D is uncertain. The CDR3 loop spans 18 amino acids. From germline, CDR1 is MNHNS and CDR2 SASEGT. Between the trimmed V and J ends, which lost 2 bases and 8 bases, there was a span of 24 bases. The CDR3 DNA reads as TGTGCCAGCAGTGAATTGACATGGGGAGGCAGGTTGAACGAAAAACTGTTTTTT. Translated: CASSELTWGGRLNEKLFF.